This T cell receptor beta chain was observed in a study of regulatory T cells in long-lasting Graves disease. Overall study results and limits: TCR diversity in persistent Graves' patients was below that of newly diagnosed ones. It was in persistent disease that TRBV28, TRBJ1-2 and TRBJ2-5 were favored.

CDR3-region Arm-PCR and iRepertoire HTBI primers produced the TCR beta libraries. TCRdb analysed the multiplex PCR reads with MiXCR anew, one entry per CDR3 protein. The table lists 300,000 to 450,000 distinct CDR3 sequences, around 15% of them singletons. V dropped 2 bases and J dropped 3 bases, with 13 bases sitting between them. The CDR3 is 15 amino acids. CDR1 and CDR2 from the germline V gene are SGHTA and FQGNSA. In this sample, this clonotype turned up many times. What it recognizes is unknown. Time point of the sample: newly diagnosed GD, antithyroid drugs for less than 3 months. From PBMCs, RNA was extracted and then used to make the TCR library.

The J gene is TRBJ1-1, the V gene TRBV7-2, with no clear D. The TCR comes from a female donor with Graves disease. The sample consisted of peripheral blood mononuclear cells (PBMCs), taken at new diagnosis, from a patient treated with antithyroid drugs. The CDR3 protein is CASSLSADGHTEAFF. The CDR3 DNA reads as TGTGCCAGCAGCTTATCCGCCGACGGGCACACTGAAGCTTTCTTT. The whole variable domain, filled in from reference TRBV7-2 and TRBJ1-1, reads GAGVSQSPSNKVTEKGKDVELRCDPISGHTALYWYRQSLGQGLEFLIYFQGNSAPDKSGLPSDRFSAERTGGSVSTLTIQRTQQEDSAVYLCASSLSADGHTEAFFGQGTRLTVV.